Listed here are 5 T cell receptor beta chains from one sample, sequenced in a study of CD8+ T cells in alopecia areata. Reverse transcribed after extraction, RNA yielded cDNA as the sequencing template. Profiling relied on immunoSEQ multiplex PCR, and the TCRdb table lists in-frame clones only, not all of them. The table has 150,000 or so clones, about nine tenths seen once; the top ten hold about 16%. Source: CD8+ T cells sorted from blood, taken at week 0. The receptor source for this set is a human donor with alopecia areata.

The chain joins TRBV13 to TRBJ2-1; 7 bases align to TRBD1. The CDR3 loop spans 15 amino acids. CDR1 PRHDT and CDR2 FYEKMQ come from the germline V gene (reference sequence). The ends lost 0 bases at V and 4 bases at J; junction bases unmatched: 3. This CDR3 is CASSLGTGSYNEQFF. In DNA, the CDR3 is TGTGCCAGCAGCTTAGGGACAGGGAGTTACAATGAGCAGTTCTTC.

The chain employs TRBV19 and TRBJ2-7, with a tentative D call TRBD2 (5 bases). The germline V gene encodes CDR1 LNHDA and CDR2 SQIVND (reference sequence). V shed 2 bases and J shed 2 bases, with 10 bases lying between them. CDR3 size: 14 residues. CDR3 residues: CASSIRAETYEQYF. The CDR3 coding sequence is TGTGCCAGTAGTATAAGAGCGGAGACCTACGAGCAGTACTTC.

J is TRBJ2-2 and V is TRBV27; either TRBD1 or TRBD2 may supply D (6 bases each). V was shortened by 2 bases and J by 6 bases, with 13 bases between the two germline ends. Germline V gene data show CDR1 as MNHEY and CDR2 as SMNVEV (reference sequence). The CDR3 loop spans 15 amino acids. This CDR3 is CASSLGLQGSGELFF. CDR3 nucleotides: TGTGCCAGCAGTTTAGGACTACAGGGTTCCGGGGAGCTGTTTTTT.

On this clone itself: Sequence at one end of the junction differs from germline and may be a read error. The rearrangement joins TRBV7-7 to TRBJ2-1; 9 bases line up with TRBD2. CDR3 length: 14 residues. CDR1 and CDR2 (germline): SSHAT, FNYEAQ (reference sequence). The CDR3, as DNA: TGTGCTAGCAGCCCACTTAGCGGGAGAAATGAGCAGTTCTTC. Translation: CASSPLSGRNEQFF.

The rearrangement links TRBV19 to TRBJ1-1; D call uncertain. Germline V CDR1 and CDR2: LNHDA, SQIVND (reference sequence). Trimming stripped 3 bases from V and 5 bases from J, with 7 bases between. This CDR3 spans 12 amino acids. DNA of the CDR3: TGTGCCAGTAGTATCGGTGAGACTGAAGCTTTCTTT. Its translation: CASSIGETEAFF.